This passage covers 30 T cell receptor beta chains from one sample sequenced in a study of cytomegalovirus exposure and HLA in healthy donors. Here immunoSEQ multiplex PCR was the method, and the copy in TCRdb shows in-frame clones only, minus some. Among 100,000 to 150,000 clones listed, 89% were seen once. Sequenced sample: PBMCs. These receptor sequences come from a woman between 18 and 30 years old in good health and CMV-seronegative.

J is TRBJ1-1 and V is TRBV4-1; D may be TRBD1 (5 bases). CDR3 length: 16 residues. From germline, CDR1 is MGHRA and CDR2 YSYEKL. Deletions cut 0 bases from V and 6 bases from J, with 17 bases between. The CDR3 loop reads CASSQDGGLFGPEAFF. DNA of the CDR3: TGCGCCAGCAGCCAAGATGGGGGACTATTTGGCCCTGAAGCTTTCTTT.

The rearrangement links TRBV29-1 to TRBJ1-5; TRBD1 is a possible D gene (6 bases). The CDR3 sequence is 14 residues long. Trimming shortened V by 5 bases and J by 3 bases, and 14 bases separated the two germline ends. CDR1 and CDR2 (germline): SQVTM, ANQGSEA. In DNA form, the CDR3 reads TGCAGCGTTAGGACAGCTAGCAACAATCAGCCCCAGCATTTT. It yields the protein CSVRTASNNQPQHF.

The chain combines TRBV18 with TRBJ1-5, with TRBD1 matching over 8 bases. V lost 3 bases, J lost 2 bases, and 3 bases stayed unmatched. This CDR3 spans 15 amino acids. Per germline, CDR1 KGHSH and CDR2 LQKENI. CDR3 sequence (DNA): TGTGCCAGCTCACCTAGGACAGGGCGCAATCAGCCCCAGCATTTT. This translates into CASSPRTGRNQPQHF.

The V and J genes are TRBV15 and TRBJ2-1; the D gene is possibly TRBD1 (6 bases). The CDR3 runs to 15 residues. CDR1 and CDR2 from the germline V gene are LNHNV and YYDKDF (reference sequence). V was pared by 0 bases and J by 6 bases, with 12 bases between. CDR3 loop: CATSRDRGFINEQFF. In DNA form, the CDR3 reads TGTGCCACCAGCAGAGACAGGGGTTTTATCAATGAGCAGTTCTTC.

The chain couples TRBV7-6 to TRBJ2-2; D might be TRBD2 (6 bases). This CDR3 is built from 15 residues. V lost 1 base to trimming and J lost 8 bases, with 14 bases between them. Germline V CDR1 and CDR2: SGHVS, FNYEAQ. This CDR3 is CASSLGDWRRGELFF. The CDR3 DNA follows: TGTGCCAGCAGCTTAGGGGACTGGCGAAGGGGGGAGCTGTTTTTT.

This clone appeared a single time. CDR3 protein: CASSLVGQGKETQYF. The DNA for the CDR3 is TGTGCCAGCAGCTTAGTGGGACAGGGGAAAGAGACCCAGTACTTC. J is TRBJ2-5 and V is TRBV7-8, with 10 bases aligning to TRBD1. The CDR3 is 15 amino acids. CDR1 SGHVS and CDR2 FQNEAQ come from the germline V gene. V trimming: 1 base; J trimming: 3 bases; junction bases outside the gene matches: 2. The entire variable domain, with the rest obtained from reference TRBV7-8 and TRBJ2-5, is as follows: GAGVSQSPRYKVAKRGQDVALRCDPISGHVSLFWYQQALGQGPEFLTYFQNEAQLDKSGLPSDRFFAERPEGSVSTLKIQRTQQEDSAVYLCASSLVGQGKETQYFGPGTRLLVL.

The genes are TRBV7-2 and TRBJ2-7, with D possibly matching TRBD1 (6 bases). Germline V gene data show CDR1 as SGHTA and CDR2 as FQGNSA. Trimming left V 4 bases short and J 0 bases short, with 10 bases between. This CDR3 has 14 amino acids. As DNA, the CDR3 is TGTGCCAGCAGCTCCTACAGGGACTCCTACGAGCAGTACTTC. Translation gives CASSSYRDSYEQYF.

This clone came up a few times. The chain is built from TRBV4-1 and TRBJ2-7; D not resolved. Trimming removed 0 bases from V and 3 bases from J, with 12 bases in between. In germline, CDR1 is MGHRA, CDR2 YSYEKL. The CDR3 is 15 residues long. DNA for the CDR3: TGCGCCAGCAGCCAAGATCTTATGAGATACTACGAGCAGTACTTC. Residues: CASSQDLMRYYEQYF.

The count of this clone is one. This chain uses TRBV6-6 with TRBJ2-7, with TRBD1 matching over 7 bases. The CDR3 loop spans 13 amino acids. Germline lookup yields CDR1 MNHNY and CDR2 SVGAGI (reference sequence). With V trimmed by 4 bases and J by 3 bases, 3 bases remained unmatched. Written as DNA, the CDR3 is TGTGCCAGCAGTTCCGGGACAGACTACGAGCAGTACTTC. The encoded protein is CASSSGTDYEQYF.

V and J are TRBV5-4 and TRBJ1-1; D is perhaps TRBD1 (6 bases). The CDR3 loop spans 14 amino acids. Looked up from germline, CDR1 is SGHNT and CDR2 is YYREEE (reference sequence). V lost 3 bases, J lost 1 base, and 10 bases lay in between. The CDR3 DNA sequence: TGTGCCAGCAGCTCTGGGGGCAGGAACACTGAAGCTTTCTTT. Protein sequence: CASSSGGRNTEAFF.

The V call is TRBV4-1, the J call TRBJ2-5; the match to TRBD2 covers 7 bases. This CDR3 has 17 residues. Germline V gene lookup returns CDR1 MGHRA and CDR2 YSYEKL. Trimming at V came to 1 base and at J to 5 bases, leaving 13 bases not matched to a gene. CDR3 bases: TGCGCCAGCAGCCAAGTTCTTCAGAAGCGGGGTAGGGAGACCCAGTACTTC. Translated, it gives CASSQVLQKRGRETQYF.

J is TRBJ2-1 and V is TRBV5-1; TRBD2 is a possible D gene (6 bases). The V gene lost 3 bases and the J gene lost 5 bases, with 9 bases spanning the gap. The germline CDR1 and CDR2 sequences are SGHRS and YFSETQ. This CDR3 spans 13 amino acids. The DNA for the CDR3 is TGCGCCAGCAGCTCTCAGCGGGACAATGAGCAGTTCTTC. Encoded protein: CASSSQRDNEQFF.

The V call is TRBV6-5, the J call TRBJ1-2; the D gene is possibly TRBD1 (6 bases). The V end was cut by 8 bases, the J end by 4 bases, with 20 bases between. Germline lookup yields CDR1 MNHEY and CDR2 SVGAGI. The CDR3 covers 15 residues. This CDR3 is CASLSTGIGVYGYTF. In nucleotides, the CDR3 is TGTGCCAGCCTCTCCACAGGGATTGGGGTCTATGGCTACACCTTC.

The rearrangement uses TRBV11-3 and TRBJ2-7; D may be TRBD1 (7 bases). This CDR3 spans 16 amino acids. Per the germline V gene, CDR1 is SGHNT and CDR2 is YENEEA. Between the trimmed V and J ends, which lost 0 bases and 3 bases, there was a span of 15 bases. CDR3 DNA sequence: TGTGCCAGCAGCTTAGATCCCGGGACAGCGGGCTACGAGCAGTACTTC. It specifies CASSLDPGTAGYEQYF.

V gene TRBV5-1 combines with J gene TRBJ2-7; 10 bases map to TRBD1. The trim removed 0 bases at V and 1 base at J, leaving 7 bases unmatched. CDR1 and CDR2 from the germline V gene are SGHRS and YFSETQ. The CDR3 is 17 residues long. The CDR3 DNA sequence: TGCGCCAGCAGCTTGGTAGGTCGGACAGGGGGATCCTACGAGCAGTACTTC. Residues: CASSLVGRTGGSYEQYF.

The chain uses TRBV2 and TRBJ2-5; 8 nucleotides line up with TRBD1. The CDR3 length is 15 residues. V gave up 5 bases and J gave up 5 bases; unmatched junction bases: 10. Germline-derived CDR1 and CDR2 are SNHLY and FYNNEI. The CDR3 region is CASSNRTGSWETQYF. Here the CDR3 DNA reads TGTGCCAGCAGTAACCGGACAGGGAGTTGGGAGACCCAGTACTTC.

The chain uses TRBV5-1 and TRBJ1-3; D is unclear. Trimming left V 2 bases short and J 1 base short, with 7 bases between. Germline V gene lookup returns CDR1 SGHRS and CDR2 YFSETQ. This CDR3 contains 14 residues. The CDR3 DNA sequence: TGCGCCAGCAGCTTTTCGGGGTCTGGAAACACCATATATTTT. This codes for CASSFSGSGNTIYF.

This sequence joins TRBV6-5 and TRBJ2-7, with 7 bases matching TRBD1. The germline V gene has CDR1 MNHEY and CDR2 SVGAGI. Germline trimming cut 5 bases from V and 2 bases from J; bases unmatched to any gene: 9. The CDR3 is 15 residues long. This CDR3 reads CASSPRWGQTYEQYF. The CDR3 nucleotides are TGTGCCAGCAGTCCTAGATGGGGACAGACCTACGAGCAGTACTTC.

The chain employs TRBV11-2 and TRBJ2-7; TRBD1 matches at 9 bases. In germline, CDR1 is SGHAT, CDR2 FQNNGV. This CDR3 has 16 residues. The V segment lost 5 bases and the J segment 3 bases; nucleotides outside the gene matches: 11. DNA of the CDR3: TGTGCCAGCAGCCCCCAGCTAGGGACAGGGTACTACGAGCAGTACTTC. Protein product: CASSPQLGTGYYEQYF.

V usage is TRBV7-9 and J usage is TRBJ1-2, with D perhaps matching TRBD1 (6 bases). The CDR3 is made up of 16 amino acids. V lost 1 base and J lost 6, with 18 bases in between. Germline CDR1 is SEHNR and CDR2 is FQNEAQ (reference sequence). CDR3 loop: CASSLGLQGVVDGYTF. CDR3 bases: TGTGCCAGCAGCTTAGGGCTACAGGGAGTCGTGGATGGCTACACCTTC.

The chain couples TRBV7-9 to TRBJ1-1; no firm D call. Trimming left V 5 bases short and J 1 base short, with 11 bases between. Germline V CDR1 and CDR2: SEHNR, FQNEAQ (reference sequence). This CDR3 spans 14 amino acids. The CDR3 loop reads CASSPGIPNTEAFF. For the CDR3, the DNA is TGTGCCAGCAGCCCCGGGATCCCGAACACTGAAGCTTTCTTT.

The chain uses TRBV6-1 and TRBJ1-3; a possible D gene is TRBD1 (6 bases). Germline values: CDR1 MNHNS, CDR2 SASEGT. This CDR3 has 17 amino acids. The V and J ends lost 4 bases and 0 bases respectively, with 16 bases between them. The CDR3 region is CASSGPGKQGSGNTIYF. CDR3 DNA: TGTGCCAGCAGTGGACCTGGGAAACAGGGCTCTGGAAACACCATATATTTT.

The chain couples TRBV7-8 to TRBJ1-4, with no clear D. Trimming removed 1 base at V and 0 bases at J, with 24 bases between. This CDR3 is built from 21 residues. Germline assignment: CDR1 SGHVS and CDR2 FQNEAQ. The CDR3 region has the DNA TGTGCCAGCAGCTTAGAAAGGCATCCCGGGAGATTGGGTGCAACTAATGAAAAACTGTTTTTT. It yields the protein CASSLERHPGRLGATNEKLFF.

This rearrangement joins TRBV5-6 to TRBJ1-2; 8 positions agree with TRBD1. With 5 bases clipped from V and 4 bases from J, the junction kept 4 bases outside the gene matches. The CDR3 is made up of 13 amino acids. CDR1 and CDR2 from the germline V gene are SGHDT and YYEEEE. This CDR3 reads CASSSQGAYGYTF. CDR3 coding DNA: TGTGCCAGCAGTTCTCAGGGGGCCTATGGCTACACCTTC.

The chain links TRBV18 to TRBJ1-4; D call uncertain. The CDR3 consists of 14 residues. The germline gives CDR1 KGHSH, CDR2 LQKENI. V was trimmed by 0 bases and J by 8 bases, leaving 10 bases between them. CDR3 sequence reads: CASSPPAGGEKLFF. The CDR3 nucleotides read TGTGCCAGCTCACCACCCGCGGGAGGGGAAAAACTGTTTTTT.

The J gene is TRBJ1-5, the V gene TRBV30; the match to TRBD1 covers 8 bases. This CDR3 has 19 amino acids. The J segment lost 2 bases and the V segment lost 0 bases, leaving 15 bases of the junction unmatched. The germline gives CDR1 GTSNPN, CDR2 SVGIG (reference sequence). The CDR3 spells CAWSVLGQGVERGNQPQHF. CDR3 bases: TGTGCCTGGAGTGTACTAGGACAGGGTGTAGAAAGAGGCAATCAGCCCCAGCATTTT.

J is TRBJ2-7 and V is TRBV7-9; 11 bases fit TRBD2. V lost 3 bases to trimming and J lost 2 bases; unmatched junction nucleotides: 3. The CDR3 covers 15 residues. The V gene's germline CDR1 is SEHNR and CDR2 FQNEAQ (reference sequence). The CDR3: CASSFPGLAAYEQYF. CDR3 coding DNA: TGTGCCAGCAGCTTTCCGGGACTAGCGGCCTACGAGCAGTACTTC.

This sequence joins TRBV7-2 and TRBJ2-1, with D possibly being TRBD2 (7 bases). V was cut by 0 bases and J by 9 bases, with 12 bases left in between. CDR1 is SGHTA, CDR2 FQGNSA, per germline. The CDR3 totals 14 residues. The CDR3 sequence: CASSLAGGLSEQFF. As DNA, the CDR3 is TGTGCCAGCAGCTTAGCGGGGGGGCTCAGTGAGCAGTTCTTC.

J is TRBJ2-3 and V is TRBV4-2; 9 nucleotides line up with TRBD2. This CDR3 is 17 amino acids long. Germline assignment: CDR1 LGHNA and CDR2 YNFKEQ. V was clipped by 0 bases and J by 6 bases; unmatched bases: 10. CDR3 amino acids: CASSQDGLAGGPDTQYF. The CDR3 coding sequence is TGTGCCAGCAGCCAAGATGGGCTGGCGGGGGGGCCTGATACGCAGTATTTT.

V is TRBV10-3 and J is TRBJ1-1; a weak D match, TRBD1 (5 bases). CDR3 length: 12 residues. From germline, CDR1 is ENHRY and CDR2 SYGVKD. V lost 8 bases to trimming and J lost 6 bases, with 13 bases between them. In nucleotides, the CDR3 is TGTGCCATCCGCCGGCCGGGGGCTGAAGCTTTCTTT. As protein: CAIRRPGAEAFF.